The next 17 T cell receptor beta chains were all read from a single sample in a study of neurological immune-mediated disorders. TCRdb fed the 5' RACE reads into MiXCR, producing one record per CDR3 protein. The sample yields 65,000 to 75,000 distinct CDR3 sequences, around 4.8% seen once. Sequenced material: PBMCs. Receptor source: a woman in her seventies with multiple sclerosis.

This clonotype showed up many times. The chain uses TRBV7-2 and TRBJ1-2, with D possibly being TRBD1 (6 bases). The length of the CDR3 is 13 residues. In germline, CDR1 is SGHTA, CDR2 FQGNSA. The V and J ends lost 0 bases and 7 bases respectively, with 9 bases between them. The CDR3 here is CASSLAQGGGYTF. DNA of the CDR3: TGTGCCAGCAGCTTAGCACAGGGAGGTGGCTACACCTTC.

The CDR3 DNA is TGCAGTGCTAGAGAGGGGAACACCGGGGAGCTGTTTTTT. Protein product: CSAREGNTGELFF. The genes are TRBV20-1 and TRBJ2-2; no firm D call. The V gene lost 0 bases and the J gene lost 1 base, with 3 bases spanning the gap. Germline V gene sequence: CDR1 DFQATT, CDR2 SNEGSKA (reference sequence). The CDR3 extends over 13 amino acids.

The chain links TRBV12-3 or TRBV12-4 to TRBJ2-7; 7 positions match TRBD1. There are 14 residues in the CDR3. V gave up 6 bases and J gave up 2 bases; unmatched junction bases: 7. Here the CDR3 DNA reads TGTGCCAGCAGGTACAGGGGCCGCACCTACGAGCAGTACTTC. This sequence encodes CASRYRGRTYEQYF.

This clonotype was recorded many times. The chain joins TRBV6-5 to TRBJ2-1, with no clear D. The germline V gene encodes CDR1 MNHEY and CDR2 SVGAGI. The CDR3 loop spans 16 amino acids. V dropped 0 bases and J dropped 0 bases, with 9 bases sitting between them. CDR3 sequence reads: CASSYSRGGSYNEQFF. CDR3 DNA sequence: TGTGCCAGCAGTTACTCGAGAGGCGGCTCCTACAATGAGCAGTTCTTC.

This clonotype came up many times. J is TRBJ2-4 and V is TRBV12-3 or TRBV12-4; 9 bases agree with TRBD2. V shed 3 bases, J shed 6 bases, and the junction held 3 bases outside the gene matches. The CDR3 has 14 amino acids. CDR3 amino acids: CASSFGGRGNIQYF. Written as DNA, the CDR3 is TGTGCCAGCAGTTTCGGCGGGAGGGGAAACATTCAGTACTTC.

A few counts support this clonotype. J is TRBJ1-5 and V is TRBV3-1; the D is unclear. Trimming shortened V by 1 base and J by 4 bases, and 8 bases separated the two germline ends. This CDR3 contains 14 residues. Germline V gene sequence: CDR1 LGHDT, CDR2 YNNKEL (reference sequence). CDR3 region: CASSQAKTNQPQHF. The CDR3 DNA reads TGTGCCAGCAGCCAAGCAAAAACGAATCAGCCCCAGCATTTT.

The sample holds many counts of this clonotype. V usage is TRBV10-3 and J usage is TRBJ2-1; the match to TRBD2 covers 9 bases. This CDR3 region has 20 residues. V lost 3 bases, J lost 4 bases, and 19 bases stayed unmatched. CDR1 and CDR2 from the germline V gene are ENHRY and SYGVKD. The CDR3 sequence: CAISEKTSGRGIGGYNEQFF. For the CDR3, the DNA is TGTGCCATCAGTGAAAAGACTAGCGGCCGAGGAATAGGGGGGTACAATGAGCAGTTCTTC.

This clonotype was seen repeatedly, ten times or more. The chain links TRBV18 to TRBJ2-7; D uncertain. The V gene's germline CDR1 is KGHSH and CDR2 LQKENI. V was clipped by 0 bases and J by 9 bases, with 15 bases between them. This CDR3 contains 14 residues. The CDR3 DNA sequence: TGTGCCAGCTCACCACCCACACCGTTGGGCGGGCAGTACTTC. Translating it yields CASSPPTPLGGQYF. The full variable domain, its missing parts supplied by reference TRBV18 and TRBJ2-7, is NAGVMQNPRHLVRRRGQEARLRCSPMKGHSHVYWYRQLPEEGLKFMVYLQKENIIDESGMPKERFSAEFPKEGPSILRIQQVVRGDSAAYFCASSPPTPLGGQYFGPGTRLTVT.

The rearrangement joins TRBV5-1 to TRBJ2-2; D uncertain. CDR3 length equals 14 residues. The V end lost 0 bases, the J end lost 6 bases, and 9 bases lay between the germline ends. Germline values: CDR1 SGHRS, CDR2 YFSETQ. DNA for the CDR3: TGCGCCAGCAGCTTGGATTCAGCGTCCGGGGAGCTGTTTTTT. Amino acids: CASSLDSASGELFF.

This clonotype was seen more than once but under ten times. Since a much larger clone is just one base distant, this may be a read error. V usage is TRBV5-1 and J usage is TRBJ2-2; TRBD1 matches at 8 bases. V shed 4 bases, J shed 3 bases, and the junction held 5 bases outside the gene matches. Germline lookup yields CDR1 SGHRS and CDR2 YFSETQ. The CDR3 is made up of 15 amino acids. CDR3 residues: CASSPQGAHTGELFF. The CDR3 bases are TGCGCCAGCAGCCCGCAGGGGGCGCACACCGGGGAGCTGTTTTTT.

This clonotype was found many times. V gene TRBV20-1 combines with J gene TRBJ1-1; a possible D gene is TRBD1 (6 bases). CDR1 DFQATT and CDR2 SNEGSKA come from the germline V gene (reference sequence). The CDR3 covers 13 residues. V gave up 7 bases and J gave up 0 bases, with 12 bases separating them. The CDR3 DNA reads as TGCAGTGGACGGGGGGCAATGAACACTGAAGCTTTCTTT. It yields the protein CSGRGAMNTEAFF.

This clonotype was observed many times. The J gene is TRBJ2-7, the V gene TRBV5-1; D ambiguous. CDR3 size: 13 residues. V dropped 0 bases and J dropped 2 bases, with 6 bases sitting between them. The germline V gene encodes CDR1 SGHRS and CDR2 YFSETQ. The DNA for the CDR3 is TGCGCCAGCAGCTTGGGAACAACCTACGAGCAGTACTTC. This encodes CASSLGTTYEQYF. The full variable domain, completed using reference TRBV5-1 and TRBJ2-7, is KAGVTQTPRYLIKTRGQQVTLSCSPISGHRSVSWYQQTPGQGLQFLFEYFSETQRNKGNFPGRFSGRQFSNSRSEMNVSTLELGDSALYLCASSLGTTYEQYFGPGTRLTVT.

This clonotype was recorded many times. This rearrangement joins TRBV4-2 to TRBJ1-3, with D possibly TRBD1 on 6 matching bases. The CDR3 covers 16 residues. In germline, CDR1 is LGHNA, CDR2 YNFKEQ. V gave up 0 bases and J gave up 2 bases, with 11 bases separating them. CDR3 in amino acids: CASSQEAGTPGNTIYF. As DNA, the CDR3 is TGTGCCAGCAGCCAAGAGGCCGGGACACCTGGAAACACCATATATTTT.

The sample holds many counts of this clonotype. V usage is TRBV29-1 and J usage is TRBJ2-3, with D perhaps TRBD1 (6 bases). V shed 5 bases and J shed 3 bases, with 9 bases lying between them. Germline V gene sequence: CDR1 SQVTM, CDR2 ANQGSEA. The CDR3 spans 12 residues. The CDR3 protein is CSVLGGTDTQYF. Written as DNA, the CDR3 is TGCAGCGTTTTAGGGGGAACAGATACGCAGTATTTT.

Many counts were recorded for this clonotype. V gene TRBV20-1 combines with J gene TRBJ1-6; 7 bases agree with TRBD1. V trimming: 6 bases; J trimming: 5 bases; junction bases outside the gene matches: 4. This CDR3 region has 13 residues. CDR1 is DFQATT and CDR2 is SNEGSKA in the germline V gene (reference sequence). CDR3 DNA sequence: TGCAGTGCGACGACAGGGAATAATTCACCCCTCCACTTT. As protein: CSATTGNNSPLHF.

This clonotype was recorded at least ten times. V usage is TRBV27 and J usage is TRBJ2-2; 7 nucleotides agree with TRBD1. Germline lookup yields CDR1 MNHEY and CDR2 SMNVEV (reference sequence). The CDR3 spans 17 residues. The junction had 9 bases not matched to a gene; V was cut back by 1 base and J by 4 bases. The CDR3 spells CASSLFPGQRGTGELFF. In nucleotides, the CDR3 is TGTGCCAGCAGTTTATTCCCGGGACAGAGGGGCACCGGGGAGCTGTTTTTT.

Comments on this clonotype: A junction boundary mismatches the germline segment, possibly from a read error. The V call is TRBV10-3, the J call TRBJ1-6, with TRBD1 identical over 7 bases. Germline CDR1 is ENHRY and CDR2 is SYGVKD. CDR3 length: 15 residues. The CDR3 bases are TGTGCCTTCAGCCTGGACAGGAGTAATAATTCACCCCTCCACTTT. Translating gives CAFSLDRSNNSPLHF.